The sequence of this T cell receptor beta chain was determined in a study of T cell responses to AZD1222 COVID-19 vaccine. Regarding the study as a whole: Regions 160-218 and 743-854 held dominance among vaccine-associated CD4 TCRs, which spanned spike. Sampling that yielded the repertoires occurred only after the peak T cell response.

TCRdb keeps only in-frame clones here, not all; method: immunoSEQ multiplex PCR. Among around 110,000 clones listed, more than 80% were seen once. Trimming removed 3 bases from V and 1 base from J, with 4 bases in between. Per germline, CDR1 SEHNR and CDR2 FQNEAQ (reference sequence). This CDR3 region has 12 residues. Regarding this clone: What it binds is not known.

This rearrangement joins TRBV7-9 to TRBJ2-7; D is ambiguous. The specimen comprised peripheral blood, sampled on day 0 of AZD1222 vaccination. The sequence came from an adult in good health. The CDR3 sequence is CASSFNSYEQYF. The CDR3 DNA reads TGTGCCAGCAGCTTTAATTCCTACGAGCAGTACTTC.